This paragraph reports one T cell receptor (beta chain). Its target is unknown. Constant-segment primers were used for 5'RACE, and the resulting TCR alpha and TCR beta cDNA libraries carried sample barcodes and UMIs. One entry per CDR3 protein results from TCRdb running MiXCR on the 5' RACE reads. Here the sample spans 400,000 or so distinct CDR3 sequences, approximately 20% being singletons. This record belongs to a study of T-cell memory formation after mild COVID-19. About the study: Largely donor-specific sequence clusters came from two donors.

Study outcomes and limitations: Clones contracting across day 15 to 85 had a balanced CD4/CD8 profile; later expanding clones leaned CD4+. CD8+ contracting clones occupied EMRA, while CD4+ ones occupied mainly CM and EM.

The TCR was taken from an adult woman who had mild COVID-19 (a few samples of this study predate the infection). Cell type and time point are not known. Sequencing was carried out using PBMCs or a T cell subset sorted from them (not recorded which).

DNA for the CDR3: TGCGCCAGCAGCGTACTAGGAGGAAACATTCAGTACTTC. Encoded protein: CASSVLGGNIQYF. The chain is built from TRBV5-1 and TRBJ2-4, with a tentative D call TRBD2 (5 bases). In germline, CDR1 is SGHRS, CDR2 YFSETQ. The CDR3 length is 13 residues. Trimming shortened V by 4 bases and J by 6 bases, and 11 bases separated the two germline ends.